This TCR beta chain is drawn from a study of lymphopenia after photon versus proton radiotherapy. The study's findings and limits: A bigger post-nadir fall in TCR diversity correlated inversely with survival time in deceased patients. Proton therapy kept repertoires fairly stable, unlike photons, which gained effector/memory cells. After lymphocyte nadir, photon-treated repertoires showed oligoclonal expansion, especially CD8+ Temra.

Comment on this clone: Its specificity is not known.

Germline loops: CDR1 MNHEY, CDR2 SMNVEV (reference sequence). This CDR3 comprises 14 residues. The ends lost 5 bases at V and 6 bases at J; junction bases unmatched: 9. Only in-frame clones appear in the TCRdb table, and some are missing; sequencing was by immunoSEQ multiplex PCR. The data contain roughly 38,000 clones, roughly 92% of them singletons. Sequencing was performed on peripheral blood, taken from a patient treated with photon-based radiotherapy. This receptor was obtained from a man aged 60 to 69 with cholangiocarcinoma. This chain uses TRBV27 with TRBJ2-7, with 8 bases that match TRBD1. The chain's CDR3 is CASSRPSGGGEQYF. CDR3 DNA sequence: TGTGCCAGCAGTCGGCCCTCAGGGGGCGGCGAGCAGTACTTC.